One T cell receptor (beta chain) is described in this entry. Its target is not known. This record comes from a study of T-cell memory formation after mild COVID-19. Study as a whole: The study found TCR clusters largely donor specific.

CDR3 length: 19 residues. Findings and caveats of the study: Clones shrinking between day 15 and 85 showed a balanced CD4/CD8 split, and those that grew later tilted toward CD4+. Pre-infection memory harbored some responding clones, suggesting cross-reactive memory joined.

One entry per CDR3 protein, called by TCRdb with MiXCR from the 5' RACE reads. The sample contains 300,000 or so distinct CDR3 sequences, roughly 17% of which appear only once. Sequenced: PBMCs or a T cell subset sorted from them (not recorded which). This sequence was found in a young man who had mild COVID-19 (a few samples of this study predate the infection). Cell type and time point are not known. This chain joins TRBV3-2 and TRBJ2-5; the table's D call of TRBD2 was not tested on the DNA. TRBV3-2 is listed as a pseudogene. The CDR3 sequence is CASSQDETSGGALQETQYF. In DNA form, the CDR3 reads TGTGCCAGCAGCCAAGATGAGACTAGCGGGGGGGCACTACAAGAGACCCAGTACTTC.